Listed below are T cell receptor beta chains from one sample, sequenced in a study of OX40 agonist ivuxolimab in advanced cancers. Profiling relied on immunoSEQ multiplex PCR, and the TCRdb table lists in-frame clones only, not all of them. Of around 80,000 clones in the sample, over 75% were seen once. The input for sequencing was CD4+ or CD8+ T cells sorted from blood, taken in a trial of the OX40 agonist ivuxolimab. All receptors come from an adult with an advanced solid tumor such as melanoma, head and neck, liver or kidney cancer. CDR3s include the opening cysteine and the closing phenylalanine or tryptophan. A D gene is named only where the DNA matches it firmly. Not every row has a clone size; where given, it reads once, few, many or a size class.

V gene: TRBV7-2
J gene: TRBJ1-1
clone size: few
D gene: NA
CDR3 DNA: TGTGCCAGCAGCTTAAAACAGGGATTGGTGGCTTTCTTT
CDR3 protein: CASSLKQGLVAFF

V gene: TRBV5-4
J gene: TRBJ2-7
clone size: NA
D gene: NA
CDR3 DNA: TGTGCCAGCAGCGTGAAACAACGCTCCTACGAGCAGTACTTC
CDR3 protein: CASSVKQRSYEQYF

V gene: TRBV7-2
J gene: TRBJ1-5
clone size: once
D gene: NA
CDR3 DNA: TGTGCCAGCAGCCGTAACAATCAGCCCCAGCATTTT
CDR3 protein: CASSRNNQPQHF

V gene: TRBV30
J gene: TRBJ1-2
clone size: NA
D gene: NA
CDR3 DNA: TGTGCCTGGAGTGTAAAATTCGATGGCTACACCTTC
CDR3 protein: CAWSVKFDGYTF

V gene: TRBV6-5
J gene: TRBJ2-1
clone size: NA
D gene: NA
CDR3 DNA: TGTGCCAGCAGTAAAGGACTCGGAAACAATGAGCAGTTCTTC
CDR3 protein: CASSKGLGNNEQFF

V gene: TRBV5-1
J gene: TRBJ1-6
clone size: NA
D gene: NA
CDR3 DNA: TGCGCCAGCAGCTCGCGTGGGGGATCTAATTCACCCCTCCACTTT
CDR3 protein: CASSSRGGSNSPLHF

V gene: TRBV7-8
J gene: TRBJ1-3
clone size: NA
D gene: TRBD1
CDR3 DNA: TGTGCCAGCAGCCCCCGGACAGGGGGAAACACCATATATTTT
CDR3 protein: CASSPRTGGNTIYF

V gene: TRBV21-1
J gene: TRBJ2-3
clone size: NA
D gene: NA
CDR3 DNA: TGTGCCAGCAGACTCCTTCCACCCCGGGGGGACACAGGCACAGATACGCAGTATTTT
CDR3 protein: CASRLLPPRGDTGTDTQYF

V gene: TRBV6-1
J gene: TRBJ1-4
clone size: NA
D gene: NA
CDR3 DNA: TGTGCCAGCAGTGGGGTCGGGGCTTGGGAAAAACTGTTTTTT
CDR3 protein: CASSGVGAWEKLFF

V gene: TRBV30
J gene: TRBJ2-7
clone size: NA
D gene: TRBD1
CDR3 DNA: TGTGCCTGGGCCGGGACAGGATACGAGCAGTACTTC
CDR3 protein: CAWAGTGYEQYF

V gene: TRBV6-5
J gene: TRBJ1-1
clone size: NA
D gene: NA
CDR3 DNA: TGTGCCAGCAGTTATCTACAGGGTAACACTGAAGCTTTCTTT
CDR3 protein: CASSYLQGNTEAFF

V gene: TRBV9
J gene: TRBJ2-3
clone size: NA
D gene: NA
CDR3 DNA: TGTGCCAGCAGCACTCGCCCCTGGAGGGACACAGATACGCAGTATTTT
CDR3 protein: CASSTRPWRDTDTQYF

V gene: TRBV7-2
J gene: TRBJ1-3
clone size: NA
D gene: NA
CDR3 DNA: TGTGCCAGCAGCTTATTCGGAAACACCATATATTTT
CDR3 protein: CASSLFGNTIYF

V gene: TRBV27
J gene: TRBJ1-3
clone size: NA
D gene: NA
CDR3 DNA: TGTGCCAGCAGTTTGGGTGCCGGGGACACCATATATTTT
CDR3 protein: CASSLGAGDTIYF

V gene: TRBV10-3
J gene: TRBJ2-7
clone size: few
D gene: NA
CDR3 DNA: TGTGCCATCAGGTCCAGGGAGAATGCCGACGAGCAGTACTTC
CDR3 protein: CAIRSRENADEQYF

V gene: TRBV30
J gene: TRBJ2-1
clone size: NA
D gene: TRBD2
CDR3 DNA: TGTGCCGTCCAAGGGGGACTAGCGGGGTACAATGAGCAGTTCTTC
CDR3 protein: CAVQGGLAGYNEQFF

V gene: TRBV18
J gene: TRBJ1-1
clone size: once
D gene: NA
CDR3 DNA: TGTGCCAGCTCACCGATGGCCGACACTGAAGCTTTCTTT
CDR3 protein: CASSPMADTEAFF

V gene: TRBV7-3
J gene: TRBJ2-7
clone size: NA
D gene: TRBD1
CDR3 DNA: TGTGCCAGCAGCCGTGACAGGGGCTACGAGCAGTACTTC
CDR3 protein: CASSRDRGYEQYF

V gene: TRBV5-6
J gene: TRBJ1-1
clone size: once
D gene: NA
CDR3 DNA: TGTGCCAGCAGCTTGAGGGCAGGGTGGACTGAAGCTTTCTTT
CDR3 protein: CASSLRAGWTEAFF

V gene: TRBV5-8
J gene: TRBJ1-5
clone size: once
D gene: TRBD1
CDR3 DNA: TGTGCCAGCAGCCCGGAGGGGACAGGCAGCAATCAGCCCCAGCATTTT
CDR3 protein: CASSPEGTGSNQPQHF

V gene: TRBV18
J gene: TRBJ1-2
clone size: NA
D gene: TRBD1
CDR3 DNA: TGTGCCAGCTCATTACAGGGGACCTATGGCTACACCTTC
CDR3 protein: CASSLQGTYGYTF

V gene: TRBV14
J gene: TRBJ2-7
clone size: once
D gene: NA
CDR3 DNA: TGTGCCAGCAGCGTACGCAGGGGCGGCTACGAGCAGTACTTC
CDR3 protein: CASSVRRGGYEQYF

V gene: TRBV13
J gene: TRBJ2-1
clone size: NA
D gene: NA
CDR3 DNA: TGTGCCAGCAGGCGAGCGCCGAGCTCCTACAATGAGCAGTTCTTC
CDR3 protein: CASRRAPSSYNEQFF

V gene: TRBV7-9
J gene: TRBJ1-2
clone size: NA
D gene: NA
CDR3 DNA: TGTGCCAGCAGCTCCTATGCGGGGTTTAACTATGGCTACACCTTC
CDR3 protein: CASSSYAGFNYGYTF

V gene: TRBV28
J gene: TRBJ1-5
clone size: once
D gene: TRBD1
CDR3 DNA: TGTGCCAGCAGTTCCACCCCCACAGGGGTGAGCAATCAGCCCCAGCATTTT
CDR3 protein: CASSSTPTGVSNQPQHF

V gene: TRBV7-2
J gene: TRBJ2-1
clone size: NA
D gene: NA
CDR3 DNA: TGTGCCAGCAGCTTAGAAGTTAGGGGCAGGGAGCAGTTCTTC
CDR3 protein: CASSLEVRGREQFF

V gene: TRBV20-1
J gene: TRBJ1-2
clone size: NA
D gene: NA
CDR3 DNA: TGCAGTGCCGAACTTGGCTATGGCTACACCTTC
CDR3 protein: CSAELGYGYTF

V gene: TRBV4-3
J gene: TRBJ1-1
clone size: NA
D gene: NA
CDR3 DNA: TGCGCCAGCAGCCAAGATTCGAGAACGAACACTGAAGCTTTCTTT
CDR3 protein: CASSQDSRTNTEAFF

V gene: TRBV28
J gene: TRBJ1-5
clone size: NA
D gene: NA
CDR3 DNA: TGTGCCAGCAGTTTATACTTATTCTTCGGGGGGGGTGGCAATCAGCCCCAGCATTTT
CDR3 protein: CASSLYLFFGGGGNQPQHF

V gene: TRBV19
J gene: TRBJ2-5
clone size: NA
D gene: NA
CDR3 DNA: TGTGCCAGTAGTATCCTAGCGAGGAAAGAGACCCAGTACTTC
CDR3 protein: CASSILARKETQYF

V gene: TRBV7-3
J gene: TRBJ2-1
clone size: once
D gene: NA
CDR3 DNA: TGTGCCAGCAGTGGGGGTAGAGTTAGCAATGAGCAGTTCTTC
CDR3 protein: CASSGGRVSNEQFF

V gene: TRBV18
J gene: TRBJ1-1
clone size: NA
D gene: TRBD1
CDR3 DNA: TGTGCCAGCTCACCACCCGTGCAGGGGGTTCTCAACACTGAAGCTTTCTTT
CDR3 protein: CASSPPVQGVLNTEAFF

V gene: TRBV4-2
J gene: TRBJ1-3
clone size: NA
D gene: TRBD1
CDR3 DNA: TGTGCCAGCACTAGGGACAGATCCTCTGGAAACACCATATATTTT
CDR3 protein: CASTRDRSSGNTIYF

V gene: TRBV5-6
J gene: TRBJ2-7
clone size: NA
D gene: NA
CDR3 DNA: TGTGCCAGCAGCCCCCGGGGGAACTCCTACGAGCAGTACTTC
CDR3 protein: CASSPRGNSYEQYF

V gene: TRBV18
J gene: TRBJ2-1
clone size: once
D gene: TRBD2
CDR3 DNA: TGTGCCAGCTCACCAAGTCTAGCGGGACTAATAAATGAGCAGTTCTTC
CDR3 protein: CASSPSLAGLINEQFF

V gene: TRBV6-5
J gene: TRBJ1-2
clone size: NA
D gene: NA
CDR3 DNA: TGTGCCAGCAGTTACGATGGGGGGCCCTACTATGGCTACACCTTC
CDR3 protein: CASSYDGGPYYGYTF

V gene: TRBV18
J gene: TRBJ1-5
clone size: NA
D gene: NA
CDR3 DNA: TGTGCCAGCTCACAGGGGGTCCTAAGCAATCAGCCCCAGCATTTT
CDR3 protein: CASSQGVLSNQPQHF

V gene: TRBV15
J gene: TRBJ1-2
clone size: NA
D gene: NA
CDR3 DNA: TGTGCCACCAGTATCAGGACGGTCTATGGCTACACCTTC
CDR3 protein: CATSIRTVYGYTF

V gene: TRBV4-2
J gene: TRBJ2-2
clone size: once
D gene: TRBD1
CDR3 DNA: TGTGCCAGCAGCCCCCTGGGACCACAGGACAGGGGCTACACCGGGGAGCTGTTTTTT
CDR3 protein: CASSPLGPQDRGYTGELFF

V gene: TRBV19
J gene: TRBJ1-5
clone size: NA
D gene: NA
CDR3 DNA: TGTGCCAGTAGTATTGTGCCAGGGTGGGATCAGCCCCAGCATTTT
CDR3 protein: CASSIVPGWDQPQHF

V gene: TRBV11-3
J gene: TRBJ2-2
clone size: once
D gene: NA
CDR3 DNA: TGTGCCAGCAGCTTAGATGACGCCGGGGAGCTGTTTTTT
CDR3 protein: CASSLDDAGELFF

V gene: TRBV5-4
J gene: TRBJ2-1
clone size: NA
D gene: NA
CDR3 DNA: TGTGCCAGCAGCGGCTTCAAGGGCATCTCACGGCATGAGCAGTTCTTC
CDR3 protein: CASSGFKGISRHEQFF

V gene: TRBV6-5
J gene: TRBJ1-5
clone size: NA
D gene: NA
CDR3 DNA: TGTGCCAGCACCAGAGGTGGCAATCAGCCCCAGCATTTT
CDR3 protein: CASTRGGNQPQHF

V gene: TRBV5-4
J gene: TRBJ2-5
clone size: NA
D gene: TRBD1
CDR3 DNA: TGTGCCAGCAGCTTGTCGACAGGGGCGGGGGAGACCCAGTACTTC
CDR3 protein: CASSLSTGAGETQYF

V gene: TRBV18
J gene: TRBJ2-2
clone size: NA
D gene: TRBD2
CDR3 DNA: TGTGCCAGCTCACCCAACCTTAGCGGGACTAACACCGGGGAGCTGTTTTTT
CDR3 protein: CASSPNLSGTNTGELFF

V gene: TRBV29-1
J gene: TRBJ1-2
clone size: NA
D gene: NA
CDR3 DNA: TGCAGCGTTCGTAAGGAGGGCTATGGCTACACCTTC
CDR3 protein: CSVRKEGYGYTF

V gene: TRBV6-5
J gene: TRBJ2-7
clone size: NA
D gene: TRBD1
CDR3 DNA: TGTGCCAGCAGTGCCCGGACAGGCGCTACCTACGAGCAGTACTTC
CDR3 protein: CASSARTGATYEQYF

V gene: TRBV7-3
J gene: TRBJ2-5
clone size: NA
D gene: NA
CDR3 DNA: TGTGCCAGCAGCTCCGGCAATAGGGCCTTTTTAGAGACCCAGTACTTC
CDR3 protein: CASSSGNRAFLETQYF

V gene: TRBV19
J gene: TRBJ1-6
clone size: NA
D gene: TRBD1
CDR3 DNA: TGTGCCAGTAGTATTGGGACAGGGGTAAATTCACCCCTCCACTTT
CDR3 protein: CASSIGTGVNSPLHF

V gene: TRBV4-2
J gene: TRBJ1-5
clone size: NA
D gene: NA
CDR3 DNA: TGTGCCAGCAGCCAAGTAGAGAGGGGGAATCAGCCCCAGCATTTT
CDR3 protein: CASSQVERGNQPQHF

V gene: TRBV5-4
J gene: TRBJ1-1
clone size: NA
D gene: NA
CDR3 DNA: TGTGCCAGCAGCTTGGACGGCAGGTTGAACACTGAAGCTTTCTTT
CDR3 protein: CASSLDGRLNTEAFF